This T cell receptor beta chain derives from a study of shared clonotypes between healthy human individuals. Study-level results: Lower generation probabilities were found for non-shared clonotypes than for those shared by all four donors.

Original processing notes: For the immunoSEQ data, sequences were junction-only without quality scores, so filtering differed. The protocol was immunoSEQ multiplex PCR, while the TCRdb copy is restricted to in-frame clones and leaves out a portion. V and J calls and clone size are copied from that table; D and trimming were computed from the DNA. The sample shows approximately 600,000 clones, roughly 95% of them seen only once. Positive CCR7 selection of CD45RO-negative cells yielded the naive CD8 cells, and terminally differentiated effector memory CD45RA+ cells were excluded. This CDR3 contains 13 residues. The ends were cut back, 6 bases at V and 3 bases at J, with 12 bases in the middle. Looked up from germline, CDR1 is MNHNS and CDR2 is SASEGT. On this clone: The antigen is not known.

The sequencing input was naive CD8+ T cells sorted from blood. This clonotype was sampled from a woman aged 25 to 39 in good health. The chain links TRBV6-1 to TRBJ2-7; tentative D call: TRBD1 (5 bases). The CDR3 protein is CASSSTVNYEQYF. CDR3 in DNA: TGTGCCAGCAGCTCGACAGTAAACTACGAGCAGTACTTC.